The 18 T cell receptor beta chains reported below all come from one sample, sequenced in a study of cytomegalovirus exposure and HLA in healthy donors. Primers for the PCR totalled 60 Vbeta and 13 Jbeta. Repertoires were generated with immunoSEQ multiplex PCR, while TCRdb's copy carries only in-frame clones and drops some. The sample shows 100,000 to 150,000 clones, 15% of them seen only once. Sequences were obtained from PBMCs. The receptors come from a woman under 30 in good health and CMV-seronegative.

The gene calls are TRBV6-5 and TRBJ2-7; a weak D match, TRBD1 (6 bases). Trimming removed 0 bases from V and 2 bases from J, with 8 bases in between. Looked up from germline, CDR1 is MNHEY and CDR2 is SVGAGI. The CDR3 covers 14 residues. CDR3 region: CASSYSQGTYEQYF. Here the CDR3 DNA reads TGTGCCAGCAGTTACTCGCAGGGGACCTACGAGCAGTACTTC.

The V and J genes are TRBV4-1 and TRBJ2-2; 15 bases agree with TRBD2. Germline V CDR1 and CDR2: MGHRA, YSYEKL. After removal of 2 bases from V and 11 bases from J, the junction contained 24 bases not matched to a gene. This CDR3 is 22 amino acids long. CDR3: CASSQNIPLAWTSGGANRELFF. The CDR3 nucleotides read TGCGCCAGCAGCCAAAACATACCCCTCGCTTGGACTAGCGGGGGGGCCAATCGTGAGCTGTTTTTT.

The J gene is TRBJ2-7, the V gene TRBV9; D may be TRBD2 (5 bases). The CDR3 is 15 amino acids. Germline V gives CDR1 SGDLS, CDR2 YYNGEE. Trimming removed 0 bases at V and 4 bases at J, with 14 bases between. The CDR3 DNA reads TGTGCCAGCAGCGTAGCCTACGGGGTCGGGTACGAGCAGTACTTC. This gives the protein CASSVAYGVGYEQYF.

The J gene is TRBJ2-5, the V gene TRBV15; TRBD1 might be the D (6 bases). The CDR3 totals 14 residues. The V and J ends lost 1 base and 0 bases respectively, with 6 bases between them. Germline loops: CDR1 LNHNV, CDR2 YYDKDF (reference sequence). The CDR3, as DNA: TGTGCCACCAGCAGAGGGGACAACCAAGAGACCCAGTACTTC. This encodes CATSRGDNQETQYF.

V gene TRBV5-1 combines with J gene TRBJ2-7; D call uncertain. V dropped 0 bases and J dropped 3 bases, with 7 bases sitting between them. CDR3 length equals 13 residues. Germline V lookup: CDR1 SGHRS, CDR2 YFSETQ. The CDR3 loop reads CASSLALGYEQYF. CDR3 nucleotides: TGCGCCAGCAGCTTGGCCCTAGGCTACGAGCAGTACTTC.

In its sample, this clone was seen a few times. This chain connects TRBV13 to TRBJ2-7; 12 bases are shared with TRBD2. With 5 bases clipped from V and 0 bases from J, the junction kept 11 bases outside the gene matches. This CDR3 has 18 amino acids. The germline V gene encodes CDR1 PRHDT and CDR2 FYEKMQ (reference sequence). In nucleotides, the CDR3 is TGTGCCAGCAGCGGGAGAGGACTAGCGGGGCTTAGCTCCTACGAGCAGTACTTC. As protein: CASSGRGLAGLSSYEQYF.

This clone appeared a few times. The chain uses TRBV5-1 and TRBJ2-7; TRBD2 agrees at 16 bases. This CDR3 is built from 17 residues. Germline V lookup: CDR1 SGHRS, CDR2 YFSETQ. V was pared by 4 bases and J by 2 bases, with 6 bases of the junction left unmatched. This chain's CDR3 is CASSGGTSGRGTYEQYF. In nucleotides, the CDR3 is TGCGCCAGCAGCGGAGGGACTAGCGGGAGGGGAACCTACGAGCAGTACTTC.

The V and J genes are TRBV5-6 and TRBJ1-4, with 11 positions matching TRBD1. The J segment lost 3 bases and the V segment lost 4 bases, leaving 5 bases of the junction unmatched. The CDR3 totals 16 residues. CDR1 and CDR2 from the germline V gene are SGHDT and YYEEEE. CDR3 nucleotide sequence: TGTGCCAGCAGCCGTGCGGACAGGGGGCCTAATGAAAAACTGTTTTTT. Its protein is CASSRADRGPNEKLFF. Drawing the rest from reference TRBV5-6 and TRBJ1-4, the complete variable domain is DAGVTQSPTHLIKTRGQQVTLRCSPKSGHDTVSWYQQALGQGPQFIFQYYEEEERQRGNFPDRFSGHQFPNYSSELNVNALLLGDSALYLCASSRADRGPNEKLFFGSGTQLSVL.

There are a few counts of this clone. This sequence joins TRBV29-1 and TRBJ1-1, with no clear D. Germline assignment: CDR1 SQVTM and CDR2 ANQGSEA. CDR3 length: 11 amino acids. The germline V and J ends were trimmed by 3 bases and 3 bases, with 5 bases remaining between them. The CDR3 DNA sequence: TGCAGCGTTGAGAGGGACACTGAAGCTTTCTTT. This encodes CSVERDTEAFF.

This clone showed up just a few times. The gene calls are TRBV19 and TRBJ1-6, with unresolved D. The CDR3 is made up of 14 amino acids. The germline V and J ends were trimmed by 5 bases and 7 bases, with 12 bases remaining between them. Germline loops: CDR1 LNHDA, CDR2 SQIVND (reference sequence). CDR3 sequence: CASSQGVSNSPLHF. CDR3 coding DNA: TGTGCCAGTAGTCAAGGAGTTAGCAATTCACCCCTCCACTTT.

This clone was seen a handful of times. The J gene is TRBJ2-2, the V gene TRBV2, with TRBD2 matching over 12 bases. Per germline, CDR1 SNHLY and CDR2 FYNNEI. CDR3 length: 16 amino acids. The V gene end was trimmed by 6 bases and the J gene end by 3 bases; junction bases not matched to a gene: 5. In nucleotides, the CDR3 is TGTGCCAGCAGGGGAAGACTAGCGGGAGACACCGGGGAGCTGTTTTTT. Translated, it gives CASRGRLAGDTGELFF.

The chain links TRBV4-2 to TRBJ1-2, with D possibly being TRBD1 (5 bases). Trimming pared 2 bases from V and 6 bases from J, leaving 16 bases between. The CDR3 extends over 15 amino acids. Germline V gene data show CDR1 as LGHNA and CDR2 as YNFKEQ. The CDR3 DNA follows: TGTGCCAGCAGCCAAAAAGACGGCGGGGCGGATGGCTACACCTTC. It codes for CASSQKDGGADGYTF.

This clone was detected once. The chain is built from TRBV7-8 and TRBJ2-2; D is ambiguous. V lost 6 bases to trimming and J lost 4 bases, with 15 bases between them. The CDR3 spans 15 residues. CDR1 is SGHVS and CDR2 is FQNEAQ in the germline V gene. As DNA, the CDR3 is TGTGCCAGCAGGACCGAGGAGTCGGTCACCGGGGAGCTGTTTTTT. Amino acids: CASRTEESVTGELFF.

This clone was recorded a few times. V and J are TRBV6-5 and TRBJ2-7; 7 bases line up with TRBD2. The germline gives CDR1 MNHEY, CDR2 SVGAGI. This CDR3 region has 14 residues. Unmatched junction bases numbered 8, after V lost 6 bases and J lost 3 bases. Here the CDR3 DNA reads TGTGCCAGCAGACGGCCGGGACTACACTACGAGCAGTACTTC. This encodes CASRRPGLHYEQYF.

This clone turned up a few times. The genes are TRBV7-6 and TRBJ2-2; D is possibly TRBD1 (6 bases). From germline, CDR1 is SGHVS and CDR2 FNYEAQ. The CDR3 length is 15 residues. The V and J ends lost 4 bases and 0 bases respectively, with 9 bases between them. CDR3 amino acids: CASSSRTANTGELFF. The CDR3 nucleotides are TGTGCCAGCAGCTCTCGGACAGCGAACACCGGGGAGCTGTTTTTT.

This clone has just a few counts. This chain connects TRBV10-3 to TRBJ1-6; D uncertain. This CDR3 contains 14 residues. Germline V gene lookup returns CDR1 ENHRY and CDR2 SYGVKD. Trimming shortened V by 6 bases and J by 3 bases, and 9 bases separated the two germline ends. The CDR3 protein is CAIRETSYNSPLHF. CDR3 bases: TGTGCCATCAGAGAGACAAGCTATAATTCACCCCTCCACTTT.

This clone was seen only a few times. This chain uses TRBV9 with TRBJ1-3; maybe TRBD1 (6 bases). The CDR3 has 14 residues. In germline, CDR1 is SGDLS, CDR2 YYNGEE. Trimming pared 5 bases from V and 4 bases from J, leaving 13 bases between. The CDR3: CASSEQGGGNTIYF. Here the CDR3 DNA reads TGTGCCAGCAGTGAACAGGGTGGAGGAAACACCATATATTTT.

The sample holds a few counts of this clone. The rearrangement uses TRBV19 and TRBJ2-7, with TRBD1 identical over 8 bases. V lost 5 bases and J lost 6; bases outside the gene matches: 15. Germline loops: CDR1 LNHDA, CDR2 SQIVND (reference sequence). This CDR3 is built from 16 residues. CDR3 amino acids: CASSPSTGGSSSEQYF. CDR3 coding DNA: TGTGCCAGTAGTCCCTCTACAGGGGGATCTTCGAGCGAGCAGTACTTC.